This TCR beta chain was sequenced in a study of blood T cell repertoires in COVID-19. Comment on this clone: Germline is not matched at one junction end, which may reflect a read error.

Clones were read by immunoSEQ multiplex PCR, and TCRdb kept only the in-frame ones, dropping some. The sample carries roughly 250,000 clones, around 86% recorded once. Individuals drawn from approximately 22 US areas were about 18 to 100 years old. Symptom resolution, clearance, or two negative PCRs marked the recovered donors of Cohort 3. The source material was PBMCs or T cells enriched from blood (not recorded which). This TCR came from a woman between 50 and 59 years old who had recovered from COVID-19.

CDR3 sequence (DNA): TGTGCCAGCAGCGAAGACGCGGGGTCTCTTAATAGTCTCCATTACAATGAGCAGTTCTTC. Its translation is CASSEDAGSLNSLHYNEQFF. V is TRBV3-1 (or the pseudogene TRBV3-2) and J is TRBJ2-1, with D possibly TRBD2 on 6 matching bases. This CDR3 region has 20 residues. Germline V gene data show CDR1 as LGHDT and CDR2 as YNNKEL (reference sequence).